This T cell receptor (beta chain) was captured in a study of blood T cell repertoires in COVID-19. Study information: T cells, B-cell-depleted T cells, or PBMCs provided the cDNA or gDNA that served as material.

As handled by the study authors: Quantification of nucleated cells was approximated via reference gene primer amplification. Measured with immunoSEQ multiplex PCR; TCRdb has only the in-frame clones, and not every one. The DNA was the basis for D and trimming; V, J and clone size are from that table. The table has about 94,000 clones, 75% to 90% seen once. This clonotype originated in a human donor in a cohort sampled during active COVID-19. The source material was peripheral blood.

CDR3 DNA: TGTGCCAGCAGCTTAGCTAGCGGGACCTCCTACGAGCAGTACTTC. Translated: CASSLASGTSYEQYF. The chain couples TRBV11-2 to TRBJ2-7, with 9 bases fitting TRBD2. After removal of 1 base from V and 0 bases from J, the junction contained 1 base not matched to a gene. Germline V gene sequence: CDR1 SGHAT, CDR2 FQNNGV. This CDR3 is 15 amino acids long. Full variable domain (remainder filled in from reference TRBV11-2 and TRBJ2-7): EAGVAQSPRYKIIEKRQSVAFWCNPISGHATLYWYQQILGQGPKLLIQFQNNGVVDDSQLPKDRFSAERLKGVDSTLKIQPAKLEDSAVYLCASSLASGTSYEQYFGPGTRLTVT.